This entry describes one T cell receptor (beta chain). Its cognate antigen has yet to be identified. No base quality information exists; no much larger clone differs at one position. The library relied on the immunoSEQ multiplex PCR assay. Imported from immuneACCESS, the table was reduced by TCRdb to in-frame sequences with V and J called. These copies leave out some clones; in studies compared against another copy, an unresolved V gene accounts for under half, and the cause of the remainder is not known. In this sample the table shows 170,000 or so clones, approximately 94% of which occur a single time. The top ten clones comprise about 8.5% of the sample. The data belong to a study of control samples from healthy donors and cancer patients (dated by TCRdb to the early 2020s). V is pared back by 6 bases and J by 0 bases, with 16 bases lying between the germline termini. From a lookup of the germline V gene, CDR1 and CDR2 are KGHDR and SFDVKD. The CDR3 runs 16 amino acids, cysteine and phenylalanine included. The kept DNA is CDR3 alone, 48 bases in frame from the first base.

The sequencing sample was made of blood. The rearrangement joined TRBV24-1 to TRBJ1-1, with TRBD1 tentatively as D gene (5 bases match). The clonotype comes from a woman aged 40 to 50 in good health. Here the CDR3 is given as CATSYMGPSMNTEAFF. The nucleotide sequence reads as follows: TGTGCCACCAGTTATATGGGGCCGAGTATGAACACTGAAGCTTTCTTT.